Presented here are 32 T cell receptor beta chains from one specimen sequenced in a study of beta chain features in type 1 diabetes. Whole-study findings and limits: Shortening that was moderate but significant affected the TCRB CDR3s of Type 1 diabetes patients in all four CD4+ subsets.

Expressed TCRB transcripts were sequenced because the isolated RNA had all been reverse transcribed beforehand. Using immunoSEQ multiplex PCR, the repertoire was profiled, and TCRdb retains in-frame clones only, with some absent. The sample lists 150,000 to 190,000 clones, 10% occurring once. Their antigens remain unidentified. Sequences were obtained from central memory CD4+ T cells from blood. These receptor sequences come from a man in his thirties or forties with type 1 diabetes.

This clone was counted only a few times. V and J are TRBV7-9 and TRBJ1-1; D is unresolved. The CDR3 is made up of 12 amino acids. The ends were cut back, 3 bases at V and 3 bases at J, with 5 bases in the middle. The germline V gene encodes CDR1 SEHNR and CDR2 FQNEAQ (reference sequence). In DNA, the CDR3 is TGTGCCAGCAGCTTCCGGTACACTGAAGCTTTCTTT. This codes for CASSFRYTEAFF.

The chain is built from TRBV28 and TRBJ2-7, with TRBD1 matching 7 bases. This CDR3 has 15 amino acids. In germline, CDR1 is MDHEN, CDR2 SYDVKM. V trimming: 5 bases; J trimming: 1 base; junction bases outside the gene matches: 8. The CDR3 region has the DNA TGTGCCAGCAGTACTCAACAGGGGCGATCCTACGAGCAGTACTTC. This encodes CASSTQQGRSYEQYF.

This clone was counted only a few times. The chain combines TRBV7-9 with TRBJ2-1; no reliable D call. This CDR3 comprises 17 residues. V lost 2 bases to trimming and J lost 5 bases, with 19 bases between them. The germline gives CDR1 SEHNR, CDR2 FQNEAQ (reference sequence). The CDR3 spells CASSLPPRLARNNEQFF. In DNA, the CDR3 is TGTGCCAGCAGCTTACCACCCCGATTAGCCCGGAACAATGAGCAGTTCTTC.

This rearrangement joins TRBV4-1 to TRBJ2-1, with D perhaps matching TRBD2 (6 bases). Germline-derived CDR1 and CDR2 are MGHRA and YSYEKL. Trimming removed 3 bases at V and 4 bases at J, with 16 bases between. The length of the CDR3 is 16 residues. Here the CDR3 DNA reads TGCGCCAGCAGCCAGGTCGGGAGTGGAGGATACAATGAGCAGTTCTTC. Translation gives CASSQVGSGGYNEQFF.

The CDR3 spells CASSPGGRDSNQPQHF. CDR3 nucleotides: TGTGCCAGCAGTCCAGGGGGGAGAGATAGCAATCAGCCCCAGCATTTT. The J gene is TRBJ1-5, the V gene TRBV28; TRBD1 matches at 7 bases. Germline values: CDR1 MDHEN, CDR2 SYDVKM. V gave up 5 bases and J gave up 0 bases; unmatched junction bases: 7. The CDR3 runs 16 residues. The full variable domain, its missing parts supplied by reference TRBV28 and TRBJ1-5, is DVKVTQSSRYLVKRTGEKVFLECVQDMDHENMFWYRQDPGLGLRLIYFSYDVKMKEKGDIPEGYSVSREKKERFSLILESASTNQTSMYLCASSPGGRDSNQPQHFGDGTRLSIL.

The chain uses TRBV29-1 and TRBJ1-1, with D maybe TRBD1 (6 bases). Germline V gene data show CDR1 as SQVTM and CDR2 as ANQGSEA. The CDR3 extends over 11 amino acids. Trimming took off 4 bases at V and 11 bases at J, with 14 bases between the two ends. In DNA form, the CDR3 reads TGCAGCGTTGGACCAGGGGTTGGGGCTTTCTTT. Its protein is CSVGPGVGAFF. The whole variable domain, filled in from reference TRBV29-1 and TRBJ1-1, reads SAVISQKPSRDICQRGTSLTIQCQVDSQVTMMFWYRQQPGQSLTLIATANQGSEATYESGFVIDKFPISRPNLTFSTLTVSNMSPEDSSIYLCSVGPGVGAFFGQGTRLTVV.

This clone was seen a few times. The chain recombines TRBV29-1 with TRBJ1-1; 8 bases are a match to TRBD1. The V segment lost 6 bases and the J segment 5 bases; nucleotides outside the gene matches: 5. The CDR3 has 12 amino acids. The germline V gene has CDR1 SQVTM and CDR2 ANQGSEA. The CDR3: CSVGQGETEAFF. CDR3 sequence (DNA): TGCAGCGTCGGACAGGGAGAAACTGAAGCTTTCTTT.

This clone has more than one count but fewer than ten. The chain couples TRBV28 to TRBJ2-7, with TRBD2 matching 7 bases. The CDR3 extends over 15 amino acids. The V gene end was trimmed by 6 bases and the J gene end by 0 bases; junction bases not matched to a gene: 8. The germline V gene has CDR1 MDHEN and CDR2 SYDVKM. DNA for the CDR3: TGTGCCAGCAGCCAATTAGCGGGCCGCTCCTACGAGCAGTACTTC. Translation: CASSQLAGRSYEQYF. The full variable domain, its missing parts supplied by reference TRBV28 and TRBJ2-7, is DVKVTQSSRYLVKRTGEKVFLECVQDMDHENMFWYRQDPGLGLRLIYFSYDVKMKEKGDIPEGYSVSREKKERFSLILESASTNQTSMYLCASSQLAGRSYEQYFGPGTRLTVT.

This clone has more than one count but fewer than ten. The chain links TRBV7-9 to TRBJ1-2; 8 positions match TRBD1. J was trimmed by 4 bases and V by 4 bases; bases with no gene match: 5. CDR1 is SEHNR and CDR2 is FQNEAQ in the germline V gene (reference sequence). The CDR3 is 14 amino acids. CDR3 sequence reads: CASSSDRGGYGYTF. The CDR3 coding sequence is TGTGCCAGCAGCTCCGACAGGGGAGGCTATGGCTACACCTTC.

In this sample, this clone turned up many times. The gene calls are TRBV9 and TRBJ2-7; TRBD1 is a possible D gene (5 bases). The ends were cut back, 0 bases at V and 3 bases at J, with 10 bases in the middle. The CDR3 runs 14 residues. Germline loops: CDR1 SGDLS, CDR2 YYNGEE. CDR3 in DNA: TGTGCCAGCAGCGTAGCAGGCAGGGACTACGAGCAGTACTTC. It encodes CASSVAGRDYEQYF.

The gene calls are TRBV6-5 and TRBJ2-2; TRBD2 might be the D (5 bases). There are 15 residues in the CDR3. The germline gives CDR1 MNHEY, CDR2 SVGAGI. Deletions cut 10 bases from V and 6 bases from J, with 21 bases between. The CDR3 region is CATGVSLGFAGELFF. CDR3 nucleotides: TGTGCCACCGGGGTCTCGTTAGGGTTTGCCGGGGAGCTGTTTTTT.

In its sample, this clone was seen a few times. V usage is TRBV5-1 and J usage is TRBJ1-4, with a tentative D call TRBD1 (5 bases). Germline CDR1 SGHRS, CDR2 YFSETQ. The V end lost 1 base, the J end lost 8 bases, and 12 bases lay between the germline ends. This CDR3 is 14 amino acids long. Written as DNA, the CDR3 is TGCGCCAGCAGCTTGTCTCAGGGCGGCGAAAAACTGTTTTTT. Protein: CASSLSQGGEKLFF.

There are a few counts of this clone. The chain is built from TRBV29-1 and TRBJ2-1; D possibly corresponds to TRBD2 (5 bases). Trimming pared 6 bases from V and 1 base from J, leaving 10 bases between. The germline CDR1 and CDR2 sequences are SQVTM and ANQGSEA. The CDR3 covers 13 residues. DNA for the CDR3: TGCAGCGTGACACGGACTTCCTACAATGAGCAGTTCTTC. Protein: CSVTRTSYNEQFF.

This clone was seen more than once but under ten times. The V gene is TRBV5-1, the J gene TRBJ2-5; maybe TRBD2 (6 bases). CDR3 length: 14 residues. CDR1 and CDR2 from the germline V gene are SGHRS and YFSETQ. The ends were cut back, 0 bases at V and 4 bases at J, with 10 bases in the middle. The CDR3 is CASSLASGVETQYF. The DNA of the CDR3 is TGCGCCAGCAGCTTGGCGTCGGGAGTAGAGACCCAGTACTTC.

This clone has a handful of counts. V is TRBV6-5 and J is TRBJ1-1; 10 bases are shared with TRBD1. The CDR3 totals 12 residues. The V gene's germline CDR1 is MNHEY and CDR2 SVGAGI. Losses at the gene ends were 6 bases for V and 8 bases for J; bases not matched to a gene: 3. Here the CDR3 reads CASRRDRGEAFF. The CDR3 DNA reads as TGTGCCAGCAGGCGGGACAGGGGCGAAGCTTTCTTT.

The CDR3 loop is CAAGPEGATQYF. The CDR3, as DNA: TGTGCCGCGGGCCCTGAGGGTGCCACCCAGTACTTC. This chain uses TRBV10-3 with TRBJ2-5; tentative D call: TRBD2 (5 bases). V lost 11 bases and J lost 8, with 18 bases in between. Germline assignment: CDR1 ENHRY and CDR2 SYGVKD. This CDR3 region has 12 residues.

This clone was observed a few times. J is TRBJ2-2 and V is TRBV9; D ambiguous. Germline CDR1 is SGDLS and CDR2 is YYNGEE. The CDR3 runs to 15 residues. V gave up 4 bases and J gave up 3 bases, with 13 bases separating them. CDR3 protein: CASSITHLHTGELFF. CDR3 DNA: TGTGCCAGCAGCATAACCCACTTGCACACCGGGGAGCTGTTTTTT.

This clone was recorded a few times. The chain uses TRBV9 and TRBJ2-1, with a weak D call TRBD2 (6 bases). Trimming took off 4 bases at V and 5 bases at J, with 10 bases between the two ends. The CDR3 consists of 13 residues. Looked up from germline, CDR1 is SGDLS and CDR2 is YYNGEE. The CDR3 sequence is CASSIQRDNEQFF. For the CDR3, the DNA is TGTGCCAGCAGCATCCAGCGGGACAATGAGCAGTTCTTC.

This clone was observed a handful of times. The chain is built from TRBV7-9 and TRBJ2-1; TRBD1 matches 12 bases. V lost 3 bases, J lost 15 bases, and 15 bases stayed unmatched. The CDR3 spans 16 residues. Germline CDR1 reads SEHNR; CDR2 reads FQNEAQ (reference sequence). The CDR3 region is CASSLGDRGLAEVLFF. Here the CDR3 DNA reads TGTGCCAGCAGCTTGGGGGACAGGGGGCTAGCGGAGGTTCTGTTCTTC. Together with reference TRBV7-9 and TRBJ2-1, the CDR3 gives the full variable domain: DTGVSQNPRHKITKRGQNVTFRCDPISEHNRLYWYRQTLGQGPEFLTYFQNEAQLEKSRLLSDRFSAERPKGSFSTLEIQRTEQGDSAMYLCASSLGDRGLAEVLFFGPGTRLTVL.

This clone was picked up a small number of times. V gene TRBV2 combines with J gene TRBJ2-1, with TRBD2 matching 15 bases. Trimming cost V 7 bases and J 7 bases; bases outside gene matches: 2. Germline V gives CDR1 SNHLY, CDR2 FYNNEI. The CDR3 covers 14 residues. The CDR3 sequence: CASKGLAGGNEQFF. In DNA, the CDR3 is TGTGCCAGCAAGGGACTAGCGGGAGGTAATGAGCAGTTCTTC.

This clone has a handful of counts. The J gene is TRBJ1-4, the V gene TRBV7-2, with a weak D call TRBD1 (5 bases). Deletions cut 5 bases from V and 7 bases from J, with 14 bases between. Germline V CDR1 and CDR2: SGHTA, FQGNSA. This CDR3 has 14 residues. CDR3 region: CASSPRVEAEKLFF. CDR3 DNA sequence: TGTGCCAGCAGCCCCAGGGTAGAGGCTGAAAAACTGTTTTTT.

V and J are TRBV25-1 and TRBJ2-1, with a weak D call TRBD1 (6 bases). Germline CDR1 is MGHDK and CDR2 is SYGVNS. This CDR3 contains 15 residues. Deletions cut 4 bases from V and 4 bases from J, with 14 bases between. The CDR3 is CASSGWQGKYNEQFF. As DNA, the CDR3 is TGTGCCAGCAGTGGATGGCAGGGGAAGTACAATGAGCAGTTCTTC.

Only a few counts were recorded for this clone. The V and J genes are TRBV29-1 and TRBJ2-5, with a possible D match to TRBD2 (5 bases). Trimming removed 5 bases from V and 2 bases from J, with 12 bases in between. CDR1 is SQVTM and CDR2 is ANQGSEA in the germline V gene. This CDR3 has 13 amino acids. The CDR3 nucleotides read TGCAGCGTTTACTCTCCGGGGCAAGAGACCCAGTACTTC. It specifies CSVYSPGQETQYF. Based on the CDR3 plus reference TRBV29-1 and TRBJ2-5, the full variable domain is SAVISQKPSRDICQRGTSLTIQCQVDSQVTMMFWYRQQPGQSLTLIATANQGSEATYESGFVIDKFPISRPNLTFSTLTVSNMSPEDSSIYLCSVYSPGQETQYFGPGTRLLVL.

This chain uses TRBV27 with TRBJ1-2; 8 nucleotides align to TRBD1. Germline assignment: CDR1 MNHEY and CDR2 SMNVEV (reference sequence). This CDR3 is built from 17 residues. Trimming at V came to 5 bases and at J to 2 bases, leaving 13 bases not matched to a gene. The DNA of the CDR3 is TGTGCCAGCAGTCCTGACAGGGGAAGGGGGTCCAACTATGGCTACACCTTC. It yields the protein CASSPDRGRGSNYGYTF.

Only a few counts were recorded for this clone. V is TRBV19 and J is TRBJ1-1; a weak D match, TRBD1 (6 bases). The V end lost 5 bases, the J end lost 4 bases, and 11 bases lay between the germline ends. This CDR3 is built from 13 residues. Germline values: CDR1 LNHDA, CDR2 SQIVND (reference sequence). The CDR3 is CASSEQGGTEAFF. For the CDR3, the DNA is TGTGCCAGTAGTGAACAGGGTGGCACTGAAGCTTTCTTT.

V usage is TRBV4-3 and J usage is TRBJ2-5, with 9 bases lining up with TRBD2. V lost 0 bases and J lost 9; bases outside the gene matches: 8. The CDR3 has 15 amino acids. In germline, CDR1 is LGHNA, CDR2 YSLEER. CDR3 sequence: CASSQDRLAASPQYF. CDR3 DNA: TGCGCCAGCAGCCAAGATCGACTAGCGGCCTCGCCCCAGTACTTC.

This clone was found a few times. The chain recombines TRBV7-2 with TRBJ2-3, with D tentatively TRBD2 (5 bases). Per the germline V gene, CDR1 is SGHTA and CDR2 is FQGNSA. The V end lost 5 bases, the J end lost 4 bases, and 13 bases lay between the germline ends. This CDR3 is 14 amino acids long. Here the CDR3 DNA reads TGTGCCAGCAGCATTGGGAGTCACTCAGATACGCAGTATTTT. Its translation: CASSIGSHSDTQYF.

The V and J genes are TRBV25-1 and TRBJ2-1; D call uncertain. This CDR3 is built from 11 residues. The germline V and J ends were trimmed by 4 bases and 14 bases, with 12 bases remaining between them. Germline CDR1 MGHDK, CDR2 SYGVNS. CDR3 residues: CASSVMAVEFF. In nucleotides, the CDR3 is TGTGCCAGCAGTGTAATGGCGGTGGAGTTCTTC.

This clone came up a few times. The DNA for the CDR3 is TGTGCCAGCTCACAGGTGGGACAGGGCAATCAGCCCCAGCATTTT. Residues: CASSQVGQGNQPQHF. The chain carries TRBV18 and TRBJ1-5, with 8 bases lining up with TRBD1. V was pared by 4 bases and J by 2 bases, with 4 bases of the junction left unmatched. Per the germline V gene, CDR1 is KGHSH and CDR2 is LQKENI. The CDR3 consists of 15 residues.

The V and J genes are TRBV10-3 and TRBJ2-1; 7 bases fit TRBD2. This CDR3 region has 15 residues. After removal of 2 bases from V and 4 bases from J, the junction contained 5 bases not matched to a gene. Germline V gene sequence: CDR1 ENHRY, CDR2 SYGVKD. The CDR3 DNA follows: TGTGCCATCAGTGAGAGCGGGGACGGTTACAATGAGCAGTTCTTC. Its protein product is CAISESGDGYNEQFF.

CDR3 sequence reads: CASSRGQVSETQYF. The CDR3 bases are TGTGCCAGCAGCCGTGGACAGGTCTCGGAGACCCAGTACTTC. The chain joins TRBV9 to TRBJ2-5, with 7 positions matching TRBD1. J lost 5 bases, V lost 4 bases, and 8 bases had no gene match. The germline V gene has CDR1 SGDLS and CDR2 YYNGEE. The CDR3 length is 14 residues.

V gene TRBV5-1 combines with J gene TRBJ2-3; TRBD2 might be the D (6 bases). The CDR3 has 14 residues. In germline, CDR1 is SGHRS, CDR2 YFSETQ. Trimming took off 5 bases at V and 0 bases at J, with 10 bases between the two ends. The CDR3 DNA sequence: TGCGCCAGCAGGGGACTCATTAGCACAGATACGCAGTATTTT. It yields the protein CASRGLISTDTQYF.